These 2 T cell receptor beta chains were all obtained from the same sample, sequenced in a study of regulatory T cells in long-lasting Graves disease. According to the study, TCR beta libraries were built with iRepertoire HTBI primers and CDR3-region Arm-PCR. In TCRdb, the multiplex PCR reads were re-called with MiXCR into one record per CDR3 protein. The sample records about 420,000 distinct CDR3 sequences, roughly 15% being singletons. As for time point: newly diagnosed GD, antithyroid drugs for less than 3 months. The authors made the TCR library using RNA they extracted from PBMCs. This same sample was also part of a study on T cells in Graves' hyperthyroidism and ophthalmopathy.

This specimen was peripheral blood mononuclear cells (PBMCs), taken at new diagnosis, from a patient treated with antithyroid drugs. The origin of the receptors is a woman aged 18-29 years with Graves disease.

This clonotype was seen at least ten times. The CDR3 region is CASSFGPSEAFF. CDR3 bases: TGTGCCAGCAGTTTTGGGCCAAGTGAAGCTTTCTTT. V usage is TRBV12-3 or TRBV12-4 and J usage is TRBJ1-1; D is ambiguous. This CDR3 spans 12 amino acids. V was shortened by 3 bases and J by 7 bases, with 9 bases between the two germline ends.

This clonotype was counted many times. V and J are TRBV4-2 and TRBJ2-7; D possibly corresponds to TRBD2 (5 bases). Germline V lookup: CDR1 LGHNA, CDR2 YNFKEQ. Trimming took 4 bases from V and 5 from J, leaving 12 bases between them. The CDR3 has 13 residues. The CDR3: CASSLPGNNEQYF. CDR3 bases: TGTGCCAGCAGCCTCCCGGGGAATAACGAGCAGTACTTC.